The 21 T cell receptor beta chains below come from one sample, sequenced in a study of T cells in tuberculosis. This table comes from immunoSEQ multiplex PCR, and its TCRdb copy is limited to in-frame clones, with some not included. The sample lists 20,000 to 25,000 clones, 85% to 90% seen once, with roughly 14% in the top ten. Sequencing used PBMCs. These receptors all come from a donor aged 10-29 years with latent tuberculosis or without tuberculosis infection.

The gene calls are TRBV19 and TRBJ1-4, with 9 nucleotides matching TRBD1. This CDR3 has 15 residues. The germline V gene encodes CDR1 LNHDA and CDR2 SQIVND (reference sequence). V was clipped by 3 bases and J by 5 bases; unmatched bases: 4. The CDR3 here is CASSIVGTGNEKLFF. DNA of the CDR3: TGTGCCAGTAGTATTGTTGGGACAGGGAATGAAAAACTGTTTTTT.

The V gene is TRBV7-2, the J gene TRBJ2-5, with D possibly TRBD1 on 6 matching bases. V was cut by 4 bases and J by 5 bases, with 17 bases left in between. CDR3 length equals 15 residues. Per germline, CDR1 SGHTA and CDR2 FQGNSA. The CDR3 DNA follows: TGTGCCAGCAGCTCCAACCCAACAGGGCGTGAGACCCAGTACTTC. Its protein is CASSSNPTGRETQYF.

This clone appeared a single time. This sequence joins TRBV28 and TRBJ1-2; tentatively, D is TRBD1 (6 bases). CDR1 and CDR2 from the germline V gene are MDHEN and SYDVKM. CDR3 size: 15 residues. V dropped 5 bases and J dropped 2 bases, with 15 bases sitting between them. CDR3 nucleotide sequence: TGTGCCAGCAGTATTGCTTCCGGGACAAACTATGGCTACACCTTC. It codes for CASSIASGTNYGYTF.

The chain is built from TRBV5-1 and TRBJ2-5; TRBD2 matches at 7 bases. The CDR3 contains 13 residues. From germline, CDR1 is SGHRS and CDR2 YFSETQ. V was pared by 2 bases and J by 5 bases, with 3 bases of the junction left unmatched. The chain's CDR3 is CASSFSAGETQYF. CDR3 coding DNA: TGCGCCAGCAGCTTTTCAGCGGGGGAGACCCAGTACTTC.

CDR3 in DNA: TGCGCCAGCAGCATCAACACGGGGGGCATTCAGTACTTC. As protein: CASSINTGGIQYF. The V call is TRBV4-1, the J call TRBJ2-4; 7 positions agree with TRBD2. CDR3 length: 13 amino acids. The germline V gene has CDR1 MGHRA and CDR2 YSYEKL. V was clipped by 5 bases and J by 9 bases; unmatched bases: 7.

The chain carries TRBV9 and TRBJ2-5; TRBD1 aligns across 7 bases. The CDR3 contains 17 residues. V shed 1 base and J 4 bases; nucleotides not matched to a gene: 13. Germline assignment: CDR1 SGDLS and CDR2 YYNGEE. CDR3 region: CASSVNLDRVGIETQYF. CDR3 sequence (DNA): TGTGCCAGCAGCGTAAACCTCGACAGGGTAGGCATAGAGACCCAGTACTTC.

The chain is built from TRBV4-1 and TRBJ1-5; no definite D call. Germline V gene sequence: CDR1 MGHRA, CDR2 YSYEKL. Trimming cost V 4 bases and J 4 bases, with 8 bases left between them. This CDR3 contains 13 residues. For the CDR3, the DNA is TGCGCCAGCAGCCTAAACTTGAATCAGCCCCAGCATTTT. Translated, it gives CASSLNLNQPQHF.

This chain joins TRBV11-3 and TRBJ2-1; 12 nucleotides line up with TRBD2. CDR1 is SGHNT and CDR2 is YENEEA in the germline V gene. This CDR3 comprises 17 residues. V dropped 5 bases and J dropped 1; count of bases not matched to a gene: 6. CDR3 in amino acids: CASSLRLAGESYNEQFF. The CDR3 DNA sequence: TGTGCCAGCAGCCTAAGACTAGCGGGGGAATCCTACAATGAGCAGTTCTTC.

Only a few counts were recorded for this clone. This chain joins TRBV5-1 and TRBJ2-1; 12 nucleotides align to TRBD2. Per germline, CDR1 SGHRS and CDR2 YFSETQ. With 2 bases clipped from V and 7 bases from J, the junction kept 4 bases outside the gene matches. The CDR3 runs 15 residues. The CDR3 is CASSFLAGGRNEQFF. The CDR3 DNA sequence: TGCGCCAGCAGCTTCCTAGCGGGGGGGCGTAATGAGCAGTTCTTC.

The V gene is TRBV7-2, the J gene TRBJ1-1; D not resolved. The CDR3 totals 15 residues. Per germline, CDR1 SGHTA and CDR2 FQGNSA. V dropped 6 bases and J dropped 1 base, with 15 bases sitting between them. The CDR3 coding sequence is TGTGCCAGCAGGGGCAGCCGTTTTGGGAACACTGAAGCTTTCTTT. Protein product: CASRGSRFGNTEAFF.

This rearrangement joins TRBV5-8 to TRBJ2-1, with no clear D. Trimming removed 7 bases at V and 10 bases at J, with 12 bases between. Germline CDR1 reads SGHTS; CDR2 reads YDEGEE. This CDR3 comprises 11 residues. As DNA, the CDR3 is TGTGCCAGCGCTCCAGGTGCGGAGCAGTTCTTC. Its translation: CASAPGAEQFF.

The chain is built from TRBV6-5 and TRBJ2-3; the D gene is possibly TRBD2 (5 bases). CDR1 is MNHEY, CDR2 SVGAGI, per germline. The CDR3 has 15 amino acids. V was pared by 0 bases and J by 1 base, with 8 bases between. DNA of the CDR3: TGTGCCAGCAGTTACTCGCGGGCAGGCACAGATACGCAGTATTTT. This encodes CASSYSRAGTDTQYF.

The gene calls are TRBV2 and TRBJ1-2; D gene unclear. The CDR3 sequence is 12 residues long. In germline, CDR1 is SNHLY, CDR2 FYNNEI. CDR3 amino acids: CAISLETYGYTF. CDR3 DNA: TGTGCTATCTCCCTGGAGACTTATGGCTACACCTTC. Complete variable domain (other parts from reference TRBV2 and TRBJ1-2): EPEVTQTPSHQVTQMGQEVILRCVPISNHLYFYWYRQILGQKVEFLVSFYNNEISEKSEIFDDQFSVERPDGSNFTLKIRSTKLEDSAMYFCAISLETYGYTFGSGTRLTVV.

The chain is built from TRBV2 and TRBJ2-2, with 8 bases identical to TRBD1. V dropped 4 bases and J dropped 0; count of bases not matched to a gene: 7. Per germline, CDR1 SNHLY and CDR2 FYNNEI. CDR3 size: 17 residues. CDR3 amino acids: CASSATGANANTGELFF. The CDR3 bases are TGTGCCAGCAGTGCGACAGGGGCAAACGCGAACACCGGGGAGCTGTTTTTT.

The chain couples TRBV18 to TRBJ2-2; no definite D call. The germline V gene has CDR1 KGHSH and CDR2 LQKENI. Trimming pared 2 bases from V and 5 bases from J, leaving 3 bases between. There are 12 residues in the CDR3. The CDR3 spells CASSPLTGELFF. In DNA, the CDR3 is TGTGCCAGCTCACCATTAACCGGGGAGCTGTTTTTT.

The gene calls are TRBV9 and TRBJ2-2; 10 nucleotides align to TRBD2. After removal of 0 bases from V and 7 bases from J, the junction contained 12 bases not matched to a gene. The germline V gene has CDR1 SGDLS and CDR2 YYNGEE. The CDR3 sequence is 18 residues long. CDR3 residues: CASSVARLAGARDGELFF. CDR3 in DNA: TGTGCCAGCAGCGTAGCTAGGCTAGCGGGGGCCCGGGACGGGGAGCTGTTTTTT.

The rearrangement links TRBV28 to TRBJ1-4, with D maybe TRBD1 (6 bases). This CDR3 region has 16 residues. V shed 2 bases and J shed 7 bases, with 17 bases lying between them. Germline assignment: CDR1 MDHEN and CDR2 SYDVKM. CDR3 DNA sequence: TGTGCCAGCAGTTTAAGGCAGGGGATTCGGAGTGAAAAACTGTTTTTT. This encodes CASSLRQGIRSEKLFF.

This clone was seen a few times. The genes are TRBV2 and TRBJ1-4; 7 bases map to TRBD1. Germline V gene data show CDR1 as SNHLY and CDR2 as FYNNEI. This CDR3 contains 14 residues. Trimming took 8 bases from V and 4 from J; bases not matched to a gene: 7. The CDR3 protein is CASSRDRFNEKLFF. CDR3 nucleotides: TGTGCCAGCTCCCGGGACAGATTTAATGAAAAACTGTTTTTT.

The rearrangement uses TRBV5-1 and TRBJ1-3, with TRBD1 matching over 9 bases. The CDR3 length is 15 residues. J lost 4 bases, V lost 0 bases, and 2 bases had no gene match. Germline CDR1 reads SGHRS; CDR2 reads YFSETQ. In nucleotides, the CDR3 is TGCGCCAGCAGCTTGGAGGGACAGGGAGGAAACACCATATATTTT. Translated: CASSLEGQGGNTIYF.

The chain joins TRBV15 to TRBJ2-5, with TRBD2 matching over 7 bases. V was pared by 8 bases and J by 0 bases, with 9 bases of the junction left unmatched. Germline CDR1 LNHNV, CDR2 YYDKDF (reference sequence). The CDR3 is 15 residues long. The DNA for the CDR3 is TGTGCCACCGGCGGGGCTAGCGGACACCAAGAGACCCAGTACTTC. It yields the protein CATGGASGHQETQYF. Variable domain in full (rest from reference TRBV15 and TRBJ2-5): DAMVIQNPRYQVTQFGKPVTLSCSQTLNHNVMYWYQQKSSQAPKLLFHYYDKDFNNEADTPDNFQSRRPNTSFCFLDIRSPGLGDTAMYLCATGGASGHQETQYFGPGTRLLVL.

DNA for the CDR3: TGCGCCAGCAGCCAAGTCTTAGGACAGGGATCGGGGGAGCAGTTCTTC. Amino acid sequence: CASSQVLGQGSGEQFF. The V call is TRBV4-3, the J call TRBJ2-1; 8 positions agree with TRBD1. Germline-derived CDR1 and CDR2 are LGHNA and YSLEER. This CDR3 is 16 amino acids long. Trimming removed 1 base from V and 10 bases from J; junction bases left unmatched: 12.